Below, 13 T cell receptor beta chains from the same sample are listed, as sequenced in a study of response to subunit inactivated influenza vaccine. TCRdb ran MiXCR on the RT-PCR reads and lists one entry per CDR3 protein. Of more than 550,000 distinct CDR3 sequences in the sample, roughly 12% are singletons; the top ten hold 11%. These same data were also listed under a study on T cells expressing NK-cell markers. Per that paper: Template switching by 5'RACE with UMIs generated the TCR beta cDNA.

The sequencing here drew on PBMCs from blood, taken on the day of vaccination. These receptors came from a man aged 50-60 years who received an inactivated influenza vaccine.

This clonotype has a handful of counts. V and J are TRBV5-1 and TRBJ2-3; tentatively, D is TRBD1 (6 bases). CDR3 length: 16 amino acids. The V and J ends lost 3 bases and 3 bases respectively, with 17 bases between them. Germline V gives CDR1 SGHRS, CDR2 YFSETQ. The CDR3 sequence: CASSWGTQGRTDTQYF. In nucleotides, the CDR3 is TGCGCCAGCAGCTGGGGGACACAGGGCCGAACAGATACGCAGTATTTT.

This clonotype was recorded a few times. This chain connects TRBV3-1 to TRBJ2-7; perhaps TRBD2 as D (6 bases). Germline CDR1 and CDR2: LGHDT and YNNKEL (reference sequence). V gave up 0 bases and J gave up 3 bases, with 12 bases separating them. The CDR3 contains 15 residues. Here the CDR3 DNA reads TGTGCCAGCAGCCAAGATCGTAGCGGATACTACGAGCAGTACTTC. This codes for CASSQDRSGYYEQYF.

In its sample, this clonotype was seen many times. For the CDR3, the DNA is TGCATCATCCGGGACAGGGGGCTTGGCTACACCTTC. It specifies CIIRDRGLGYTF. The genes are TRBV20-1 and TRBJ1-2, with TRBD1 identical over 12 bases. CDR1 and CDR2 (germline): DFQATT, SNEGSKA (reference sequence). The CDR3 has 12 residues.

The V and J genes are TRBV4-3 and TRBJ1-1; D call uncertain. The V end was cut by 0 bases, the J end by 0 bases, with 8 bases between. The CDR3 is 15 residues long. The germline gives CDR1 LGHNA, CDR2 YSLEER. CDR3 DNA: TGCGCCAGCAGCCAAGACGGCAAGATGAACACTGAAGCTTTCTTT. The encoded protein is CASSQDGKMNTEAFF.

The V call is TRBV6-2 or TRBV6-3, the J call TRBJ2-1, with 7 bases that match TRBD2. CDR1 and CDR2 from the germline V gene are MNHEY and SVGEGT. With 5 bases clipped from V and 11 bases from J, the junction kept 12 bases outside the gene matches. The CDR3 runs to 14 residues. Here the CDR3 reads CASSTPPRSGKQFF. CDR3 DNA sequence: TGTGCCAGCAGTACCCCTCCGCGAAGCGGGAAGCAGTTCTTC.

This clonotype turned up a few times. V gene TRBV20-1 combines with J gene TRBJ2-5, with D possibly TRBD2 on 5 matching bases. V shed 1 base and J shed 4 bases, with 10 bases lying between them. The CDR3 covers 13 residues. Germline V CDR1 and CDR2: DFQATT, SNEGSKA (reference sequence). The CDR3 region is CSARASEGETQYF. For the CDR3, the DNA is TGCAGTGCTAGAGCTTCCGAGGGAGAGACCCAGTACTTC.

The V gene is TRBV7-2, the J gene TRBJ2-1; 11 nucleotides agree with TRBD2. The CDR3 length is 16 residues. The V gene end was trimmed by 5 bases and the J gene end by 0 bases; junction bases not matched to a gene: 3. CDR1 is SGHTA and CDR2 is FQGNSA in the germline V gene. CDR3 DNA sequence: TGTGCCAGCAGCCGTAGCGGGGGGGCCTCCTACAATGAGCAGTTCTTC. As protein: CASSRSGGASYNEQFF. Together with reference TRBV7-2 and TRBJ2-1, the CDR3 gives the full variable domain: GAGVSQSPSNKVTEKGKDVELRCDPISGHTALYWYRQSLGQGLEFLIYFQGNSAPDKSGLPSDRFSAERTGGSVSTLTIQRTQQEDSAVYLCASSRSGGASYNEQFFGPGTRLTVL.

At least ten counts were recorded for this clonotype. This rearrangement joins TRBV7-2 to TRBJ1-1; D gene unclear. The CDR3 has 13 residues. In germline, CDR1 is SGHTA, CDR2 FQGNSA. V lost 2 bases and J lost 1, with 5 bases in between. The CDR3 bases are TGTGCCAGCAGCTTATACGGGAACACTGAAGCTTTCTTT. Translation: CASSLYGNTEAFF.

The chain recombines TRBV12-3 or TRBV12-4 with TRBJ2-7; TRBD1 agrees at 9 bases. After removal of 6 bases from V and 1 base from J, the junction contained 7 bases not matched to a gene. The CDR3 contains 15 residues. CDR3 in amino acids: CASSTGTGWSYEQYF. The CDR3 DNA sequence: TGTGCCAGCAGCACTGGGACAGGGTGGTCCTACGAGCAGTACTTC.

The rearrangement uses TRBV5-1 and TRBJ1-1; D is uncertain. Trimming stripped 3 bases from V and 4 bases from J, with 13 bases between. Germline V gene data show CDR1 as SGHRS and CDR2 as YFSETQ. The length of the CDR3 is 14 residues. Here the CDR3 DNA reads TGCGCCAGCAGCTCCCAGTCGGAACGCACTGAAGCTTTCTTT. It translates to CASSSQSERTEAFF.

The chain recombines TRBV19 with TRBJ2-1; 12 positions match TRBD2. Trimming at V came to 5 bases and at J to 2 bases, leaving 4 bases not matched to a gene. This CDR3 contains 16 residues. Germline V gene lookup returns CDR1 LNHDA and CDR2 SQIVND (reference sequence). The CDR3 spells CASSVRLAGAYNEQFF. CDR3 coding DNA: TGTGCCAGTAGTGTAAGACTAGCGGGAGCCTACAATGAGCAGTTCTTC. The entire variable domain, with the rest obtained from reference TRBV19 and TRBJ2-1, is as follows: DGGITQSPKYLFRKEGQNVTLSCEQNLNHDAMYWYRQDPGQGLRLIYYSQIVNDFQKGDIAEGYSVSREKKESFPLTVTSAQKNPTAFYLCASSVRLAGAYNEQFFGPGTRLTVL.

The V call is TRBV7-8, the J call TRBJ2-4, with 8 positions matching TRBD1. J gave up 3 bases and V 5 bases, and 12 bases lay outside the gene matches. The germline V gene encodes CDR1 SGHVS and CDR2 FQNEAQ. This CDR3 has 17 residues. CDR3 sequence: CASSTASTGGGKNIQYF. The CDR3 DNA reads TGTGCCAGCAGCACCGCGTCTACAGGGGGTGGCAAAAACATTCAGTACTTC.

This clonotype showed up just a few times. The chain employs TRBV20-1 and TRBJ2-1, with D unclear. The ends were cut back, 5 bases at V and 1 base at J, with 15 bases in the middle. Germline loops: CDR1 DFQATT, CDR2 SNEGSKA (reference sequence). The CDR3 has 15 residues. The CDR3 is CSADSAVLSYNEQFF. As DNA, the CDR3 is TGCAGTGCTGACTCTGCGGTCTTATCCTACAATGAGCAGTTCTTC.